This T cell receptor beta chain derives from a study of T-cell memory formation after mild COVID-19. For the study at large: Clusters of TCRs were largely donor specific.

Turning to this clonotype: Its cognate antigen is unknown.

The ends lost 4 bases at V and 7 bases at J; junction bases unmatched: 3. CDR3 size: 14 residues. Germline V gene data show CDR1 as MNHEY and CDR2 as SVGEGT. Study-wide points: CD4+ contracting clones were mainly CM and EM; CD8+ ones, EMRA. The study detected some responding clones in pre-infection memory, suggesting cross-reactive memory joined.

TCR alpha and TCR beta cDNA libraries carrying sample barcodes and UMIs were produced by 5'RACE using constant-segment primers. MiXCR was run by TCRdb on the 5' RACE reads, yielding one entry per CDR3 protein. The sample holds about 250,000 distinct CDR3 sequences, roughly 17% seen once. Sequenced input: PBMCs or a T cell subset sorted from them (not recorded which). The origin of this receptor is a man between 18 and 35 years old who had mild COVID-19 (a few samples of this study predate the infection). Cell type and time point are not known. V and J are TRBV6-2 or TRBV6-3 and TRBJ2-4, with 11 bases that match TRBD2. This chain's CDR3 is CASSSGTSGNIQYF. The CDR3 DNA follows: TGTGCCAGCAGTTCCGGGACTAGCGGCAACATTCAGTACTTC.